This T cell receptor (beta chain) was profiled in a study of blood T cell repertoires in COVID-19 (dated by TCRdb to the early 2020s). Regarding the complete study: The collaborator samples originated in the United States, Italy and Spain and spanned the acute and convalescent phases of COVID-19. The material from the prospective study consisted of cDNA or gDNA derived from T cells, B-cell-depleted T cells, or PBMCs. Subjects who had been exposed to COVID-19, were actively infected with it, or had recovered from it provided the deeply sampled blood TCRbeta repertoires that made up the dataset. The repertoires were released in a freely available public database intended as a resource for research on the immune response to SARS-CoV-2. Samples came from the ongoing ImmuneRACE study (first 160 participants) plus 1,254 subjects from 6 global collaborators. The sample metadata nearly always contained a de-identified subject ID, COVID-19 status, age in years and sex. HLA class I and class II types, where available, came from metadata supplied by the sample provider rather than from assay-based typing. What the work shows at the level of the full study, not this receptor alone: The quantity of clinical and demographic metadata differed by source and by participant and was supplied without curation.

One collaborating source in Seattle enrolled patients during active infection and followed them longitudinally through the course of disease. Whole blood was collected in K2EDTA tubes by collaborating institutions according to the institutions' own protocols. For TCRbeta analysis, collaborator samples were shipped as frozen whole blood, as isolated PBMCs, or as DNA extracted from either sample type. This clone was seen only once. Its specific antigen is unknown. Within one base of it there is no much larger clone, and no base qualities were kept. The trim is 5 bases for V and 5 bases for J, with a gap of 15 bases between the germline ends. From the cysteine up to the phenylalanine, the CDR3 has a length of 14 residues. Kept here is only the CDR3 DNA, which spans 42 bases and is read in frame from base 1. The germline V gene sets CDR1 to SGHTA and CDR2 to FQGNSA. The immunoSEQ Assay, a bias-controlled multiplex PCR, was used to amplify TCRbeta CDR3 regions from genomic DNA. The paper's processing steps were these. The number of nucleated cells in each sample was estimated from the amplification of reference gene primers within the assay. Sequence reads were collapsed and filtered to measure the absolute abundance of every unique TCRbeta CDR3 rearrangement. For each sample, productive Simpson clonality was calculated as the square root of Simpson's diversity index across productive rearrangements. TCRdb's version of the immuneACCESS table is confined to in-frame rearrangements and falls short of the full clone set. An unresolved V gene accounts for under half of the shortfall where checked; the remainder is of unknown origin. D and trimming were read from the DNA, whereas the V and J calls and clone size are those reported in that table. Present in this sample are 250,000 to 350,000 clones, about 88% of which were seen just once. More than 1.2% of the sample is in the top ten clones.

The TCR comes from a human donor with COVID-19, enrolled during active disease. The donor label of this sample is uncertain. Sequencing used peripheral blood. In this chain, TRBV7-2 is recombined with TRBJ1-2; there is no confident call for the D gene. The CDR3 corresponds to CASSPSSVPYGYTF. The DNA sequence is given as TGTGCCAGCAGCCCTTCCTCGGTCCCTTATGGCTACACCTTC. Where the CDR3 stops, the reference TRBV7-2 and TRBJ1-2 genes take over; the full variable domain is GAGVSQSPSNKVTEKGKDVELRCDPISGHTALYWYRQSLGQGLEFLIYFQGNSAPDKSGLPSDRFSAERTGGSVSTLTIQRTQQEDSAVYLCASSPSSVPYGYTFGSGTRLTVV.